The rows below give T cell receptor beta chains drawn from one sample of a study of blood T cell repertoires in COVID-19. The protocol was immunoSEQ multiplex PCR, while the TCRdb copy is restricted to in-frame clones and leaves out a portion. The table shows hundreds of thousands of clones, with 70% to 90% occurring only once. The sequencing input was peripheral blood. These receptors were collected from a man in his forties with acute or convalescent COVID-19. Each CDR3 is given with its conserved first and last residue. The D gene is left open where the match is weak. Part of the rows lack a size; the others show once, few, many or a class for expanded clones.

v_call,j_call,clone_size,d_call,cdr3_nt,cdr3_aa
TRBV6-5,TRBJ2-7,-,-,TGTGCCAGCAGGCGGCGGGGCGACGAGCAGTACTTC,CASRRRGDEQYF
TRBV5-4,TRBJ1-1,-,TRBD1,TGTGCCAGCAGCTTTGCTGGGACAGGGAACACTGAAGCTTTCTTT,CASSFAGTGNTEAFF
TRBV7-9,TRBJ2-1,-,TRBD2,TGTGCCAGCAGCTTAGTGTTCGGGGGGGCTCTCAATGAGCAGTTCTTC,CASSLVFGGALNEQFF
TRBV27,TRBJ2-2,-,-,TGTGCCAGCAGTTTTTCCGCGGGGCCCACCGGGGAGCTGTTTTTT,CASSFSAGPTGELFF
TRBV27,TRBJ1-2,-,-,TGTGCCAGCAGTCTTAGCGGCAGAAGCAACTATGGCTACACCTTC,CASSLSGRSNYGYTF
TRBV13,TRBJ2-7,once,TRBD1,TGTGCCAGCAGCTTACGTGGGACAGGGGCCGAGCAGTACTTC,CASSLRGTGAEQYF
TRBV6-2/TRBV6-3,TRBJ1-6,once,-,TGTGCCAGCAGTTCAGGCGAGAATTCACCCCTCCACTTT,CASSSGENSPLHF
TRBV5-4,TRBJ1-5,few,-,TGTGCCAGCAGCGTACAGGGATTCAATCAGCCCCAGCATTTT,CASSVQGFNQPQHF
TRBV5-1,TRBJ1-6,-,-,TGCGCCAGCAGCTTGTACTTTGGGGGGGCGGAGCCCCTCCACTTT,CASSLYFGGAEPLHF
TRBV6-5,TRBJ2-1,-,-,TGTGCCAGCAGGGGTACAGGCTCCTACAATGAGCAGTTCTTC,CASRGTGSYNEQFF
TRBV9,TRBJ2-3,-,TRBD2,TGTGCCAGCAGCGTCACTAGCGGGGCCGGTTATACGCAGTATTTT,CASSVTSGAGYTQYF
TRBV12-3/TRBV12-4,TRBJ1-1,-,-,TGTGCCAGCAGTCGAGGGCCGTCTAAGATGGCTTTCTTT,CASSRGPSKMAFF
TRBV7-9,TRBJ1-2,-,TRBD1,TGTGCCAGCAGCCTGACGGGACAGCCCATCTATGGCTACACCTTC,CASSLTGQPIYGYTF
TRBV5-1,TRBJ1-5,-,-,TGCGCCAGCAGCCCGGGCCTAGCAGACAATCAGCCCCAGCATTTT,CASSPGLADNQPQHF
TRBV25-1,TRBJ1-2,-,TRBD1,TGTGCCAGCAGTGCCGGGACAGGGTATGGCTACACCTTC,CASSAGTGYGYTF
TRBV5-4,TRBJ1-3,-,-,TGTGCCAGCAGCTTGGGTCCGGGCTCTGGAAACACCATATATTTT,CASSLGPGSGNTIYF
TRBV10-3,TRBJ1-1,once,TRBD1,TGTGCCATCAGGAGGACAGGGGGTGTTGGGCCTGAAGCTTTCTTT,CAIRRTGGVGPEAFF
TRBV10-3,TRBJ2-1,-,TRBD1,TGTGCCATCAGCCAGGGGGTCGATGAGCAGTTCTTC,CAISQGVDEQFF
TRBV6-5,TRBJ1-2,once,TRBD1,TGTGCCAGCAGTACGGACAGGGCCTTCTATGGCTACACCTTC,CASSTDRAFYGYTF
TRBV4-3,TRBJ1-4,-,TRBD1,TGCGCCAGCAGCCAAGTATTGGGACAGGGACGGGGAAAACTGTTTTTT,CASSQVLGQGRGKLFF